These 28 T cell receptor beta chains were sequenced from one sample in a study of T cell responses to AZD1222 COVID-19 vaccine listed by TCRdb under 2021. Library construction relied on the immunoSEQ multiplex PCR assay. Imported from immuneACCESS, the table was reduced by TCRdb to in-frame sequences with V and J called. These copies leave out some clones; in studies compared against another copy, an unresolved V gene accounts for under half, and the cause of the remainder is not known. The sample table lists roughly 150,000 clones, about 90% of them with a count of one. The ten biggest clones cover around 3.6% of the sample. The time point label on this specimen signifies: baseline before first vaccination. Sequencing was performed on peripheral blood, taken on day 0 of AZD1222 vaccination. All receptors derive from an adult in good health.

This chain joins TRBV19 and TRBJ1-3; D not resolved. The CDR3 is 14 amino acids. Trimming took 4 bases from V and 0 from J, leaving 7 bases between them. Germline V gene lookup returns CDR1 LNHDA and CDR2 SQIVND (reference sequence). The CDR3 protein is CASSSQPSGNTIYF. The CDR3, as DNA: TGTGCCAGTAGTAGTCAGCCCTCTGGAAACACCATATATTTT.

The chain recombines TRBV6-1 with TRBJ1-6; maybe TRBD1 (5 bases). Germline V CDR1 and CDR2: MNHNS, SASEGT. The CDR3 has 16 residues. Trimming removed 1 base at V and 7 bases at J, with 14 bases between. DNA of the CDR3: TGTGCCAGCAGTGAAGACGGAGCCGGGGGGAATTCACCCCTCCACTTT. This encodes CASSEDGAGGNSPLHF.

The rearrangement uses TRBV9 and TRBJ2-7; perhaps D is TRBD1 or TRBD2 (7 bases each). There are 12 residues in the CDR3. Looked up from germline, CDR1 is SGDLS and CDR2 is YYNGEE. Trimming took 0 bases from V and 13 from J, leaving 14 bases between them. CDR3 sequence: CASSVGRGGSYF. The CDR3, as DNA: TGTGCCAGCAGCGTAGGCAGGGGGGGAAGCTACTTC. Using reference TRBV9 and TRBJ2-7 for the parts outside the CDR3, the full variable domain is DSGVTQTPKHLITATGQRVTLRCSPRSGDLSVYWYQQSLDQGLQFLIQYYNGEERAKGNILERFSAQQFPDLHSELNLSSLELGDSALYFCASSVGRGGSYFGPGTRLTVT.

This chain connects TRBV27 to TRBJ1-5; D call uncertain. V was cut by 3 bases and J by 8 bases, with 11 bases left in between. Germline V gene lookup returns CDR1 MNHEY and CDR2 SMNVEV (reference sequence). CDR3 length equals 13 residues. CDR3 nucleotides: TGTGCCAGCAGTTTCGGGGTTACGGAGCCCCAGCATTTT. As protein: CASSFGVTEPQHF.

CDR3 DNA: TGTGCCAGCCAAGGACAGTTCGAAAAACTGTTTTTT. It specifies CASQGQFEKLFF. The gene calls are TRBV6-5 and TRBJ1-4, with D possibly being TRBD1 (6 bases). Germline loops: CDR1 MNHEY, CDR2 SVGAGI. The CDR3 contains 12 residues. Deletions cut 8 bases from V and 8 bases from J, with 12 bases between.

The genes are TRBV6-5 and TRBJ2-7; 9 nucleotides agree with TRBD1. CDR3 size: 15 residues. Looked up from germline, CDR1 is MNHEY and CDR2 is SVGAGI. V lost 6 bases, J lost 4 bases, and 10 bases stayed unmatched. CDR3 sequence (DNA): TGTGCCAGCAGGACTCGACAGGGGGTTGTGTACGAGCAGTACTTC. It yields the protein CASRTRQGVVYEQYF.

The J gene is TRBJ1-1, the V gene TRBV28; 9 bases match TRBD1. With 6 bases clipped from V and 4 bases from J, the junction kept 3 bases outside the gene matches. The CDR3 is 13 residues long. Germline V gene data show CDR1 as MDHEN and CDR2 as SYDVKM. The CDR3 nucleotides are TGTGCCAGCAGGACAGGGGGTAGCACTGAAGCTTTCTTT. Translating gives CASRTGGSTEAFF.

This sequence joins TRBV11-3 and TRBJ2-3; weak D call: TRBD2 (5 bases). The CDR3 length is 11 residues. The germline gives CDR1 SGHNT, CDR2 YENEEA. Trimming left V 5 bases short and J 5 bases short, with 5 bases between. CDR3 nucleotides: TGTGCCAGCAGCGCGGGAGATACGCAGTATTTT. Its translation: CASSAGDTQYF.

This chain links TRBV3-1 (or the pseudogene TRBV3-2) with TRBJ2-2; D is undetermined. The CDR3 spans 14 residues. The germline gives CDR1 LGHDT, CDR2 YNNKEL (reference sequence). Deletions cut 5 bases from V and 1 base from J, with 8 bases between. CDR3 residues: CASSVAGNTGELFF. CDR3 sequence (DNA): TGTGCCAGCAGCGTCGCCGGGAACACCGGGGAGCTGTTTTTT.

This clone has a single count. V gene TRBV14 combines with J gene TRBJ2-7, with 8 bases identical to TRBD1. This CDR3 comprises 16 residues. V dropped 1 base and J dropped 3; count of bases not matched to a gene: 8. Per germline, CDR1 SGHDN and CDR2 FVKESK. CDR3 in DNA: TGTGCCAGCAGCCAAGGATCGGACAGGGTTTTCTACGAGCAGTACTTC. Its translation is CASSQGSDRVFYEQYF.

The V and J genes are TRBV18 and TRBJ2-7, with 9 bases identical to TRBD2. The CDR3 extends over 14 amino acids. Per germline, CDR1 KGHSH and CDR2 LQKENI. J was trimmed by 4 bases and V by 4 bases; bases with no gene match: 5. CDR3 nucleotide sequence: TGTGCCAGCTCACGGCTAGCGGGACAATACGAGCAGTACTTC. Translating it yields CASSRLAGQYEQYF.

The chain is built from TRBV5-1 and TRBJ2-2; D is uncertain. The germline V gene has CDR1 SGHRS and CDR2 YFSETQ. V shed 0 bases and J shed 5 bases, with 11 bases lying between them. This CDR3 region has 15 residues. Here the CDR3 DNA reads TGCGCCAGCAGCTTGGATGGGAAGAGTACCGGGGAGCTGTTTTTT. It translates to CASSLDGKSTGELFF.

CDR3: CASSQQGLVYEQYF. The CDR3 DNA follows: TGCGCCAGCAGCCAGCAGGGATTAGTCTACGAGCAGTACTTC. V is TRBV4-1 and J is TRBJ2-7, with a tentative D call TRBD1 (5 bases). Trimming removed 3 bases from V and 3 bases from J, with 12 bases in between. The length of the CDR3 is 14 residues. Germline CDR1 is MGHRA and CDR2 is YSYEKL.

A note on this clone: The sample holds other DNA sequences that translate to the same CDR3. The chain couples TRBV12-3 or TRBV12-4 to TRBJ2-3; D not certain. V gave up 0 bases and J gave up 5 bases, with 0 bases separating them. This CDR3 is built from 11 residues. The CDR3 region is CASSLADTQYF. For the CDR3, the DNA is TGTGCCAGCAGTTTAGCAGATACGCAGTATTTT.

The chain is built from TRBV6-5 and TRBJ2-5; D may be TRBD2 (6 bases). The germline V and J ends were trimmed by 0 bases and 2 bases, with 7 bases remaining between them. The CDR3 runs 14 residues. The V gene's germline CDR1 is MNHEY and CDR2 SVGAGI. The CDR3 nucleotides are TGTGCCAGCAGTTACTCGGGGGGTCAAGAGACCCAGTACTTC. This codes for CASSYSGGQETQYF.

The rearrangement links TRBV12-3 or TRBV12-4 to TRBJ2-5, with TRBD2 as a possible D gene (5 bases). The DNA end is a closer match to TRBJ2-7, so the J assignment may be wrong. CDR3 length: 11 amino acids. The DNA for the CDR3 is TGTGCCAGCAGGTCGGGATACGAGCAGTACTTC. This codes for CASRSGYEQYF.

This clone turned up a few times. V usage is TRBV19 and J usage is TRBJ2-1; D assignment may be TRBD1 or TRBD2 (5 bases each). The CDR3 runs to 15 residues. Germline values: CDR1 LNHDA, CDR2 SQIVND (reference sequence). Trimming pared 4 bases from V and 6 bases from J, leaving 16 bases between. CDR3 nucleotides: TGTGCCAGTAGTAGGGACGGAGACAGTACCAATGAGCAGTTCTTC. This gives the protein CASSRDGDSTNEQFF.

This rearrangement joins TRBV5-6 to TRBJ1-1, with TRBD1 matching over 9 bases. Trimming removed 5 bases from V and 0 bases from J; junction bases left unmatched: 8. The CDR3 loop spans 16 amino acids. Germline assignment: CDR1 SGHDT and CDR2 YYEEEE. CDR3 DNA sequence: TGTGCCAGCAGTCCCGGGACAGGGATTATGAACACTGAAGCTTTCTTT. Its translation: CASSPGTGIMNTEAFF.

The V call is TRBV29-1, the J call TRBJ2-5; the D is unclear. The CDR3 loop spans 13 amino acids. V lost 4 bases to trimming and J lost 1 base, with 10 bases between them. Germline V gene lookup returns CDR1 SQVTM and CDR2 ANQGSEA. CDR3 sequence reads: CSVGRVLQETQYF. The CDR3, as DNA: TGCAGCGTTGGAAGGGTCCTCCAAGAGACCCAGTACTTC.

The gene calls are TRBV11-2 and TRBJ2-5; unclear D gene. The V and J ends lost 5 bases and 2 bases respectively, with 15 bases between them. The germline V gene has CDR1 SGHAT and CDR2 FQNNGV. This CDR3 spans 15 amino acids. CDR3 DNA: TGTGCCAGCAGCCCAAGGACGCAGGTACAAGAGACCCAGTACTTC. Its translation is CASSPRTQVQETQYF.

The rearrangement joins TRBV5-1 to TRBJ1-6; the D is unclear. This CDR3 has 15 residues. Germline CDR1 and CDR2: SGHRS and YFSETQ. The V gene lost 1 base and the J gene lost 5 bases, with 10 bases spanning the gap. CDR3 nucleotide sequence: TGCGCCAGCAGCTTGCGGGAGGCAGATAATTCACCCCTCCACTTT. Its translation: CASSLREADNSPLHF.

This clone was counted between two and nine times. This sequence joins TRBV5-1 and TRBJ2-1, with D perhaps TRBD1 (6 bases). The CDR3 spans 15 residues. Trimming pared 0 bases from V and 2 bases from J, leaving 9 bases between. Looked up from germline, CDR1 is SGHRS and CDR2 is YFSETQ. CDR3 in amino acids: CASSLEGEPYNEQFF. The CDR3 region has the DNA TGCGCCAGCAGCTTGGAGGGGGAGCCCTACAATGAGCAGTTCTTC.

The chain's CDR3 is CASNDGSYEQYF. The CDR3 DNA reads as TGTGCCAGTAACGACGGGTCCTACGAGCAGTACTTC. The chain carries TRBV19 and TRBJ2-7; no reliable D call. Germline V lookup: CDR1 LNHDA, CDR2 SQIVND (reference sequence). This CDR3 comprises 12 residues. V was shortened by 7 bases and J by 1 base, with 8 bases between the two germline ends. The entire variable domain, with the rest obtained from reference TRBV19 and TRBJ2-7, is as follows: DGGITQSPKYLFRKEGQNVTLSCEQNLNHDAMYWYRQDPGQGLRLIYYSQIVNDFQKGDIAEGYSVSREKKESFPLTVTSAQKNPTAFYLCASNDGSYEQYFGPGTRLTVT.

This chain connects TRBV7-8 to TRBJ1-5, with D hard to call. The germline V gene encodes CDR1 SGHVS and CDR2 FQNEAQ. The CDR3 consists of 15 residues. Trimming pared 5 bases from V and 0 bases from J, leaving 11 bases between. For the CDR3, the DNA is TGTGCCAGCAGCCTCGGGCCCCTTAGCAATCAGCCCCAGCATTTT. Translation: CASSLGPLSNQPQHF. The full variable domain, completed using reference TRBV7-8 and TRBJ1-5, is GAGVSQSPRYKVAKRGQDVALRCDPISGHVSLFWYQQALGQGPEFLTYFQNEAQLDKSGLPSDRFFAERPEGSVSTLKIQRTQQEDSAVYLCASSLGPLSNQPQHFGDGTRLSIL.

This chain connects TRBV4-1 to TRBJ2-1; TRBD2 matches at 11 bases. CDR3 length: 15 amino acids. CDR1 and CDR2 (germline): MGHRA, YSYEKL. Germline trimming cut 8 bases from V and 8 bases from J; bases unmatched to any gene: 11. CDR3 bases: TGCGCCAGCCTGGGTAATAGCGGGAGGGCTGATGAGCAGTTCTTC. Protein sequence: CASLGNSGRADEQFF.

This sequence joins TRBV27 and TRBJ2-3; D may correspond to TRBD1 or TRBD2 (5 bases each). V lost 8 bases, J lost 8 bases, and 20 bases lay in between. CDR1 MNHEY and CDR2 SMNVEV come from the germline V gene (reference sequence). CDR3 length: 14 residues. CDR3 loop: CASAPLGGGGTQYF. CDR3 sequence (DNA): TGTGCCAGCGCTCCCCTGGGTGGTGGGGGTACGCAGTATTTT.

V gene TRBV27 combines with J gene TRBJ2-1; D perhaps matches TRBD1 (5 bases). The V and J ends lost 4 bases and 3 bases respectively, with 10 bases between them. Germline-derived CDR1 and CDR2 are MNHEY and SMNVEV (reference sequence). CDR3 length equals 14 residues. The CDR3 DNA reads TGTGCCAGCAGTTCTGCAGGGAACTACAATGAGCAGTTCTTC. It translates to CASSSAGNYNEQFF.

The J gene is TRBJ2-5, the V gene TRBV18; TRBD1 is a possible D gene (6 bases). Germline CDR1 reads KGHSH; CDR2 reads LQKENI. Between the trimmed V and J ends, which lost 4 bases and 4 bases, there was a span of 16 bases. The length of the CDR3 is 15 residues. The CDR3 DNA reads as TGTGCCAGCTCACTCGACAGGACGGGGACAGAGACCCAGTACTTC. This encodes CASSLDRTGTETQYF.